The 4 T cell receptor beta chains below were found in one sample sequenced in a study of prognosis after radiotherapy for stage I lung cancer. TCR beta CDR3 amplification from genomic DNA was performed by two-round multiplex PCR. Primers specific to each TRBV and TRBJ gene drove first-round PCR. TCRdb analysed the multiplex PCR reads with MiXCR anew, one entry per CDR3 protein. The sample holds 25,000 to 35,000 distinct CDR3 sequences, under 35% seen once. The specimen was PBMCs, collected before or after stereotactic body radiation therapy (not recorded which). Source of these receptors: a donor aged 50 or older with non-small cell lung cancer.

This clonotype was picked up many times. J is TRBJ2-4 and V is TRBV27; possibly TRBD2 for D (5 bases). CDR3 size: 14 residues. Trimming pared 5 bases from V and 5 bases from J, leaving 13 bases between. Germline V lookup: CDR1 MNHEY, CDR2 SMNVEV (reference sequence). This CDR3 is CASSPLGSQNIQYF. Written as DNA, the CDR3 is TGTGCCAGCAGTCCACTAGGGTCCCAAAACATTCAGTACTTC.

The table lists this clonotype with many counts. The rearrangement links TRBV7-9 to TRBJ2-7; D is perhaps TRBD2 (6 bases). V was trimmed by 1 base and J by 3 bases, leaving 13 bases between them. Germline V lookup: CDR1 SEHNR, CDR2 FQNEAQ (reference sequence). The CDR3 consists of 15 residues. The CDR3 coding sequence is TGTGCCAGCAGCTTAGGGCGGGACCCAGTCTACGAGCAGTACTTC. It is translated as CASSLGRDPVYEQYF.

This clonotype ranks as medium-sized. This rearrangement joins TRBV12-3 or TRBV12-4 to TRBJ2-2, with TRBD1 matching over 7 bases. This CDR3 has 16 residues. The ends lost 6 bases at V and 8 bases at J; junction bases unmatched: 15. In DNA form, the CDR3 reads TGTGCCAGCAGGAAGCCCAAGACAGGGTATAGTGGGGAGCTGTTTTTT. This encodes CASRKPKTGYSGELFF.

The sample holds a few counts of this clonotype. One junction end does not reproduce the germline sequence, and a read error may be involved. V is TRBV9 and J is TRBJ2-5, with a weak D call TRBD2 (5 bases). Germline values: CDR1 SGDLS, CDR2 YYNGEE. There are 16 residues in the CDR3. The CDR3 region is CASSVRWGDVTEAQYF. The CDR3 DNA follows: TGTGCCAGCAGCGTAAGGTGGGGAGATGTAACAGAGGCCCAGTACTTC.